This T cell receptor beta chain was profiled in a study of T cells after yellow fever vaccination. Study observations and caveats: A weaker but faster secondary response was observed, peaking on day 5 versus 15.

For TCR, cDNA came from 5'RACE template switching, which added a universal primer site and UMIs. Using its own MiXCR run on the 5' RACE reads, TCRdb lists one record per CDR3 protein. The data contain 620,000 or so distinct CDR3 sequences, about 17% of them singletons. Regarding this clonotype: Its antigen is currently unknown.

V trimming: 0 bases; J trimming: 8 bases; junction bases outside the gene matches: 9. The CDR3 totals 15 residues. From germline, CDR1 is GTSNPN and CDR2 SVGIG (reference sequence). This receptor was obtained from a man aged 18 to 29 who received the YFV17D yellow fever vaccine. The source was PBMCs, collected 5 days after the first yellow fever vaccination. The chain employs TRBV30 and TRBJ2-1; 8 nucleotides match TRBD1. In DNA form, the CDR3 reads TGTGCCTGGAGTGTTGGCAGGGGGCCCCTGGATGAGCAGTTCTTC. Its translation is CAWSVGRGPLDEQFF.